The rows below give T cell receptor beta chains drawn from one sample of a study of blood T cell repertoires in COVID-19. Method: immunoSEQ multiplex PCR; TCRdb's copy keeps in-frame clones and lacks some. The sample yields over 90,000 clones, around 90% seen once. Sequenced sample: peripheral blood. The receptors derive from a woman aged 45-65 years with COVID-19, enrolled during active disease. Both conserved end residues are part of each CDR3. Fields, in order: V gene, D gene, J gene, CDR3 protein. A D gene is named only where the DNA matches it firmly.

TRBV5-8	TRBD2	TRBJ2-1	CASSLAGPYNEQFF
TRBV30	-	TRBJ2-2	CAWGSGATGELFF
TRBV7-9	TRBD2	TRBJ2-5	CASCAGGETQYF
TRBV5-1	TRBD1	TRBJ1-1	CASSDRGYGNEAFF
TRBV4-1	TRBD1	TRBJ1-4	CASSQEGQPNEKLFF
TRBV6-5	TRBD1	TRBJ2-5	CASSNRGAGETQYF
TRBV30	TRBD2	TRBJ2-5	CAWSVGAGGQETQYF
TRBV6-2/TRBV6-3	-	TRBJ1-3	CASTPRRVSGNTIYF
TRBV5-1	-	TRBJ2-1	CASSPGPSVYNEQFF
TRBV7-8	-	TRBJ1-4	CASSLSPDSGEKLFF
TRBV6-5	TRBD1	TRBJ2-1	CASSWGDRGDNEQFF
TRBV4-1	TRBD1	TRBJ1-1	CASSQDRGGDTEAFF
TRBV2	-	TRBJ1-1	CASSLRGTEAFF
TRBV9	-	TRBJ1-6	CASSVEGLGSPLHF
TRBV19	-	TRBJ1-1	CASMGADSANTEAFF
TRBV14	-	TRBJ2-2	CASSPANTGELFF
TRBV5-4	TRBD2	TRBJ2-1	CASSRPTSDNEQFF
TRBV6-2/TRBV6-3	-	TRBJ2-3	CASSYDRGSRRDTQYF
TRBV5-1	TRBD1	TRBJ1-4	CASSPDRGEKLFF
TRBV4-1	-	TRBJ2-7	CASSQYLSYEQYF
TRBV11-2	-	TRBJ2-3	CASSRPGSTDTQYF